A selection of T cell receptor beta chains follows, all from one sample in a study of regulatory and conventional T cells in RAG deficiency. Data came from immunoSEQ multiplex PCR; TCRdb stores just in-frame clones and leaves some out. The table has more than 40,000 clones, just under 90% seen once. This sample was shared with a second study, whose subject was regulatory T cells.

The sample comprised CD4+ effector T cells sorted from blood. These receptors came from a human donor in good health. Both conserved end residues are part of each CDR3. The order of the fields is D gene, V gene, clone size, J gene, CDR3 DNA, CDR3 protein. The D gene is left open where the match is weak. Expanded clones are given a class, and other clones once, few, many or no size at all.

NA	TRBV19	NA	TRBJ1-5	TGTGCCAGTAGTAGGCCCCGAGACAGGCCTCCTCTTAGCAATCAGCCCCAGCATTTT	CASSRPRDRPPLSNQPQHF
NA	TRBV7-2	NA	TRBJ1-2	TGTGCCAGCAGCTTAGGACCTTCAAAGGGCAATGGCTACACCTTC	CASSLGPSKGNGYTF
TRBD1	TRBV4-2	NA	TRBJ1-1	TGTGCCAGCAGCCTTCTACAGGGGTCCACGGGCGAAGCTTTCTTT	CASSLLQGSTGEAFF
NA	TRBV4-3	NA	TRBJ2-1	TGCGCCAGCAGCCAAGATTCCGGGAATGAGCAGTTCTTC	CASSQDSGNEQFF
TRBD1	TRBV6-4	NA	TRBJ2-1	TGTGCCAGCAGTGAAGGACAGGGTCCCTACAATGAGCAGTTCTTC	CASSEGQGPYNEQFF
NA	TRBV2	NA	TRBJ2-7	TGTGCCAGCCGACAAGGCCCAGGGGCCTACGAGCAGTACTTC	CASRQGPGAYEQYF
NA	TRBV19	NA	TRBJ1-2	TGTGCCAGCAGTCATCGACAGAACTATGGCTACACCTTC	CASSHRQNYGYTF
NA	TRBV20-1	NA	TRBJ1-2	TGCAGTGCTAGTCGTGGATATGGCTACACCTTC	CSASRGYGYTF
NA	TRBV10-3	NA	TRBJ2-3	TGTGCCATCAGCCTGAAGACTACGACTAGCACAGATACGCAGTATTTT	CAISLKTTTSTDTQYF
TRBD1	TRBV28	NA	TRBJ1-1	TGTGCCAGCAGTTTAAACCCTCGGGACAGCGGAGCTTTCTTT	CASSLNPRDSGAFF
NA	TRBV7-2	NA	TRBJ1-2	TGTGCCAGCAGCCGACCGGGAGGTGGCTACACCTTC	CASSRPGGGYTF
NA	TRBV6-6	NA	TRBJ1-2	TGTGCCAGCACCACAAATAACTATGGCTACACCTTC	CASTTNNYGYTF
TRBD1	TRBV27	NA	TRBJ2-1	TGTGCCAGCAGTTTAGGGACAGGGGGTGAGCAGTTCTTC	CASSLGTGGEQFF
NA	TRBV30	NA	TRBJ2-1	TGTGCCTGGACCCGGGGGAGCTACAATGAGCAGTTCTTC	CAWTRGSYNEQFF
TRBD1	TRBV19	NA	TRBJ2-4	TGTGCCAGTAGTACAAAAGGACAGGGTGCCAAAAACATTCAGTACTTC	CASSTKGQGAKNIQYF
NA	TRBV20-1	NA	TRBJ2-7	TGCAGTGCGCCCCGGGGAAGCGAGCAGTACTTC	CSAPRGSEQYF
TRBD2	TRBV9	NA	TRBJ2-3	TGTGCCAGCAGCGTAGTAGGGTTAGGTAGCGGGGAGCGATCAGATACGCAGTATTTT	CASSVVGLGSGERSDTQYF
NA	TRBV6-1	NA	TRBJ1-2	TGTGCCAGCCTCCCTCTTCTGGGCCTTGGCTACACCTTC	CASLPLLGLGYTF
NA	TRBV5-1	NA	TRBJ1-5	TGCGCCAGCAGCTTGGAGGGCACTCTGAGGGAGCCCCAGCATTTT	CASSLEGTLREPQHF
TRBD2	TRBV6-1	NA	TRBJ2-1	TGTGCCAGCAGCGCGAGACTAGCGGGAGCCAATGAGCAGTTCTTC	CASSARLAGANEQFF
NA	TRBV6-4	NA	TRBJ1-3	TGTGCCAGCCCCCCCCAGGGTTTGAACACCATATATTTT	CASPPQGLNTIYF
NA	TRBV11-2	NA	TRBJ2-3	TGTGCCAGCAGCTTGGCGAGAGGCGGAGGCACGCAGTATTTT	CASSLARGGGTQYF
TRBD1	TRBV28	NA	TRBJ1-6	TGTGCCAGCATTACGGGACAGGGCAATTCACCCCTCCACTTT	CASITGQGNSPLHF
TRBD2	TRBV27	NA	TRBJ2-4	TGTGCCAGCAGTTTCGGACTAGCGGGAGGGCCTGCCAAAAACATTCAGTACTTC	CASSFGLAGGPAKNIQYF
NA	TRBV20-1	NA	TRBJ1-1	TGCAGTCCTACAGTGGGCGCTGAAGCTTTCTTT	CSPTVGAEAFF
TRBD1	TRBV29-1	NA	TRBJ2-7	TGCAGCGTTGACGGACAGGGTGGCATTAGGCAGTACTTC	CSVDGQGGIRQYF
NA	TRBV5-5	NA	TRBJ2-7	TGTGCCAGCAGGACGGGCAGGGTTAGAGATGACTACGAGCAGTACTTC	CASRTGRVRDDYEQYF
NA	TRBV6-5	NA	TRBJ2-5	TGTGCCAGCAGTTACCTCCACGCGAAAGCAGGGACCCAGTACTTC	CASSYLHAKAGTQYF
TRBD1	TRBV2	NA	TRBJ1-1	TGTGCCAGCAGGCTCCAGGGGGTTGACACTGAAGCTTTCTTT	CASRLQGVDTEAFF
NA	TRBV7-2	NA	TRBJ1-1	TGTGCCAGCAGCTTAGTATCAGGGCAGAACACTGAAGCTTTCTTT	CASSLVSGQNTEAFF
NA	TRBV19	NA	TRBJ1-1	TGTGCCAGTAAACAGGGCTCTATGAACACTGAAGCTTTCTTT	CASKQGSMNTEAFF
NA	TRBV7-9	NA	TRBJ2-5	TGTGCCAGCAGCTTGGCGGGACCGGTCCAAGAGACCCAGTACTTC	CASSLAGPVQETQYF
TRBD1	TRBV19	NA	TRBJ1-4	TGTGCCAGTAGATCTTCCGGGACAGCTAATGAAAAACTGTTTTTT	CASRSSGTANEKLFF
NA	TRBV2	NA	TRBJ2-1	TGTGCCAGCAGTGGTCTAGCGCGGAACGGCAATGAGCAGTTCTTC	CASSGLARNGNEQFF
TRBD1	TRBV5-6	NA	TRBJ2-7	TGTGCCAGCAGCCCCGGGGGACAGGGGGCCTACGAGCAGTACTTC	CASSPGGQGAYEQYF
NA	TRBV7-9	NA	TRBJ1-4	TGTGCCAGCAGCTCCTCGGGGCCGAGAGGACTGTTTTTT	CASSSSGPRGLFF
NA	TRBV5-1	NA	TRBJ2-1	TGCGCCAGCAGCTTGGAGAATGAGCAGTTCTTC	CASSLENEQFF
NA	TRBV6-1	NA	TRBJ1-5	TGTGCCAGCAGCGAAGATCGGGCGGGCTCGGGACCCCAGCATTTT	CASSEDRAGSGPQHF
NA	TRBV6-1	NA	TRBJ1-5	TGTGCCAGCACGATTGAGTCGAGTCAGCCCCAGCATTTT	CASTIESSQPQHF
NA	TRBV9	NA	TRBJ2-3	TGTGCCAGCAGCACCGGGGAGTCCGATACGCAGTATTTT	CASSTGESDTQYF
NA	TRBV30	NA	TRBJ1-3	TGTGCCTGGAGTGGCACAGCTTCTGGAAACACCATATATTTT	CAWSGTASGNTIYF
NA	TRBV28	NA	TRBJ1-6	TGTGCCAGCAGCCCGGCGGGTTCACCCCTCCACTTT	CASSPAGSPLHF
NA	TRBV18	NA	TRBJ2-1	TGTGCCAGCTCACCCATTCTAAATGAGCAGTTCTTC	CASSPILNEQFF
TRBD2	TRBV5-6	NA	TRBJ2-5	TGTGCCAGCAGCCGTGCCTATAGCGGGGCCCCGGTTCCCCAGTACTTC	CASSRAYSGAPVPQYF
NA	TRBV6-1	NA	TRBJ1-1	TGTGCCAGCAGTGACCAATGGGGTTGGGAAGCTTTCTTT	CASSDQWGWEAFF
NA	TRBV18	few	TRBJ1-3	TGTGCCAGCTCACCAGCGGGGCTCGGGAACACCATATATTTT	CASSPAGLGNTIYF
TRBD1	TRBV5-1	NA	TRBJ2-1	TGCGCCAGCCACCAGGGGGACAATGAGCAGTTCTTC	CASHQGDNEQFF
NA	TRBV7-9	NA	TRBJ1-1	TGTGCCAGCAGCTTTGAGGAAGAGGCTTTCTTT	CASSFEEEAFF
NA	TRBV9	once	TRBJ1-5	TGTGCCAGCAGCGGAGCAATCAATCAGCCCCAGCATTTT	CASSGAINQPQHF
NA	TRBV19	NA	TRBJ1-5	TGTGCCAGTAGTGATCTGGGGGGCCAGCCCCAGCATTTT	CASSDLGGQPQHF
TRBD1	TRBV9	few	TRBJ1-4	TGTGCCAGCAGCGTAGGGACAGGAGCGGAAAAACTGTTTTTT	CASSVGTGAEKLFF
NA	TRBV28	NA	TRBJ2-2	TGTGCCAGCAGACTTTTGAACACCGGGGAGCTGTTTTTT	CASRLLNTGELFF
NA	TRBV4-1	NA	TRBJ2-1	TGCGCCAGCAGCCAAGATTCCGGGACCATCAATGAGCAGTTCTTC	CASSQDSGTINEQFF
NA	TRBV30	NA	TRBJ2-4	TGTGCCTGGAGCGCCACTACCCATAGGGACATTCAGTACTTC	CAWSATTHRDIQYF